This T cell receptor (beta chain) comes out of a study of T cell changes during pregnancy in multiple sclerosis (dated by TCRdb to between 2018 and 2021). A note on the overall study: The study looked at changes in the T cell repertoire across pregnancy in women with multiple sclerosis.

CDR1 GTSNPN and CDR2 SVGIG were looked up in the germline V gene (reference sequence). The CDR3 contains 12 residues, cysteine and phenylalanine counted. This entry keeps only the CDR3 DNA: 36 bases, framed from base 1. The library was produced with the immunoSEQ multiplex PCR assay. In its TCRdb copy, this immuneACCESS table keeps in-frame sequences only and misses some clones. Where compared with another copy, unresolved V genes explain less than half of these, and the others have no known cause. Here the sample has 80,000 or so clones; 90% to 95% occur a single time. The top ten clones comprise over 1.3% of the sample. Only one count was recorded for this clone. Its antigen is unknown. No base qualities exist here, and no much larger clone lies one base off it.

The sequence is built from TRBV30 and TRBJ2-3; 9 central bases correspond to TRBD1. Sequencing was performed on peripheral blood, taken before pregnancy. The clonotype originates from a female donor with multiple sclerosis, enrolled in a pregnancy study. The CDR3 sequence is CAWGTGPDTQYF. The DNA is as follows: TGTGCTTGGGGGACAGGGCCAGATACGCAGTATTTT.